These 29 T cell receptor beta chains came from one sample sequenced in a study of regulatory T cells in long-lasting Graves disease. Library construction for TCR beta used iRepertoire HTBI primers and Arm-PCR of CDR3 regions. MiXCR, run by TCRdb on the multiplex PCR reads, gives a single entry per CDR3 protein. The table lists approximately 400,000 distinct CDR3 sequences, 23% of them singletons. Sample time point: persistent/refractory GD, antithyroid drugs over 5 years with positive TRAb. PBMCs were the source of the RNA used for TCR sequencing. The sequences come from peripheral blood mononuclear cells (PBMCs), collected when the disease was refractory, from a patient treated with antithyroid drugs. Every receptor here comes from a female donor with Graves disease.

This clonotype has a count of ten or more. The chain couples TRBV2 to TRBJ1-1, with D uncertain. The CDR3 is 15 residues long. CDR1 SNHLY and CDR2 FYNNEI come from the germline V gene. V was pared by 11 bases and J by 7 bases, with 26 bases between. CDR3 loop: CAPPGPSSCFREAFF. The CDR3 DNA sequence: TGTGCCCCTCCTGGCCCCTCGAGCTGTTTCCGTGAAGCTTTCTTT.

On this clonotype itself: This may arise from a read error, as a much more abundant clone is one base away. As the CDR3 is not closed by the conserved phenylalanine or tryptophan, this likely results from a read error. This chain connects TRBV11-2 to TRBJ2-7; 13 nucleotides line up with TRBD2. CDR1 is SGHAT and CDR2 is FQNNGV in the germline V gene. CDR3 length: 19 residues. Losses at the gene ends were 5 bases for V and 5 bases for J; bases not matched to a gene: 18. CDR3 bases: TGTGCCAGCAGCGCAACGGGACTAGCGGGACCAATCTTCTGGAACGAGCAGTACCTC. Translated: CASSATGLAGPIFWNEQYL.

The J gene is TRBJ2-5, the V gene TRBV7-2; a weak D match, TRBD1 (5 bases). CDR3 length equals 16 residues. Trimming removed 5 bases from V and 2 bases from J, with 18 bases in between. From germline, CDR1 is SGHTA and CDR2 FQGNSA. The CDR3 DNA reads as TGTGCCAGCAGCCGTACCTCTGGGGCACCACAAGAGACCCAGTACTTC. It codes for CASSRTSGAPQETQYF. Variable domain in full (rest from reference TRBV7-2 and TRBJ2-5): GAGVSQSPSNKVTEKGKDVELRCDPISGHTALYWYRQSLGQGLEFLIYFQGNSAPDKSGLPSDRFSAERTGGSVSTLTIQRTQQEDSAVYLCASSRTSGAPQETQYFGPGTRLLVL.

This clonotype has only a few counts. The rearrangement links TRBV7-2 to TRBJ2-2; no reliable D call. The CDR3 length is 11 residues. CDR1 is SGHTA, CDR2 FQGNSA, per germline. V was cut by 2 bases and J by 14 bases, with 9 bases left in between. CDR3 nucleotides: TGTGCCAGCAGCTTAACGGGTGACCTGTTTTTT. It translates to CASSLTGDLFF.

The table lists this clonotype with a few counts. The rearrangement joins TRBV12-3 or TRBV12-4 to TRBJ2-3; D is unclear. V was pared by 6 bases and J by 4 bases, with 14 bases between. This CDR3 comprises 14 residues. The CDR3: CASRILLGPDTQYF. CDR3 nucleotides: TGTGCCAGCAGGATACTCCTAGGCCCAGATACGCAGTATTTT.

This clonotype has a handful of counts. The chain employs TRBV12-3 or TRBV12-4 and TRBJ2-3, with D uncertain. The CDR3 consists of 13 residues. The V gene lost 6 bases and the J gene lost 2 bases, with 9 bases spanning the gap. This CDR3 is CASRMDTTDTQYF. DNA for the CDR3: TGTGCCAGCAGGATGGATACCACAGATACGCAGTATTTT.

This chain's CDR3 is CASSLEGTGGIPHYGYTF. CDR3 bases: TGTGCCAGCAGTTTAGAAGGGACAGGGGGTATTCCGCACTATGGCTACACCTTC. This chain uses TRBV27 with TRBJ1-2; TRBD1 agrees at 11 bases. Trimming removed 2 bases from V and 3 bases from J; junction bases left unmatched: 11. Germline lookup yields CDR1 MNHEY and CDR2 SMNVEV (reference sequence). This CDR3 has 18 amino acids.

This clonotype was counted a few times. V usage is TRBV5-1 and J usage is TRBJ2-7, with 12 bases lining up with TRBD2. Germline V gene lookup returns CDR1 SGHRS and CDR2 YFSETQ. There are 17 residues in the CDR3. V gave up 2 bases and J gave up 3 bases; unmatched junction bases: 9. CDR3 DNA sequence: TGCGCCAGCAGCTTCCTCCCCCCGACTAGCGGGAGCTACGAGCAGTACTTC. It yields the protein CASSFLPPTSGSYEQYF.

The V and J genes are TRBV6-1 and TRBJ2-5, with D perhaps TRBD1 (5 bases). The V and J ends lost 11 bases and 3 bases respectively, with 19 bases between them. This CDR3 is 14 amino acids long. Germline CDR1 MNHNS, CDR2 SASEGT. CDR3 loop: CACRAHDRKETQYF. The CDR3 nucleotides read TGTGCCTGCCGGGCCCATGACAGAAAAGAGACCCAGTACTTC.

This clonotype was counted only a few times. The V gene is TRBV4-2, the J gene TRBJ1-2, with D uncertain. CDR3 length: 15 residues. Trimming left V 0 bases short and J 5 bases short, with 13 bases between. CDR1 LGHNA and CDR2 YNFKEQ come from the germline V gene. This CDR3 reads CASSQESENRYGYTF. Written as DNA, the CDR3 is TGTGCCAGCAGCCAAGAGTCCGAAAATAGGTATGGCTACACCTTC.

The chain couples TRBV12-3 or TRBV12-4 to TRBJ1-1, with a possible D match to TRBD1 (6 bases). Deletions cut 5 bases from V and 2 bases from J, with 18 bases between. This CDR3 region has 16 residues. Written as DNA, the CDR3 is TGTGCCAGCAGTCCCCCGAGGGCAGGGGTCAACACTGAAGCTTTCTTT. It codes for CASSPPRAGVNTEAFF.

The sample holds many counts of this clonotype. The chain links TRBV2 to TRBJ1-2, with D tentatively TRBD1 (6 bases). This CDR3 has 12 residues. Germline lookup yields CDR1 SNHLY and CDR2 FYNNEI. V shed 6 bases and J shed 5 bases, with 10 bases lying between them. The CDR3 bases are TGTGCCAGCAGGGACAGCCTATATGGCTACACCTTC. This sequence encodes CASRDSLYGYTF.

A few counts support this clonotype. This chain connects TRBV5-1 to TRBJ2-7; 7 bases fit TRBD2. Germline V gives CDR1 SGHRS, CDR2 YFSETQ. The CDR3 spans 14 residues. The V gene end was trimmed by 3 bases and the J gene end by 2 bases; junction bases not matched to a gene: 5. For the CDR3, the DNA is TGCGCCAGCAGCTCGGGACTACGGGCCTACGAGCAGTACTTC. As protein: CASSSGLRAYEQYF. Full variable domain (rest looked up from reference TRBV5-1 and TRBJ2-7): KAGVTQTPRYLIKTRGQQVTLSCSPISGHRSVSWYQQTPGQGLQFLFEYFSETQRNKGNFPGRFSGRQFSNSRSEMNVSTLELGDSALYLCASSSGLRAYEQYFGPGTRLTVT.

This clonotype was found many times. This chain links TRBV11-1 with TRBJ1-2; TRBD1 matches 9 bases. There are 15 residues in the CDR3. Trimming took 4 bases from V and 3 from J; bases not matched to a gene: 6. Germline-derived CDR1 and CDR2 are SGHAT and FQDESV (reference sequence). The CDR3 loop reads CASSSDRGDDYGYTF. CDR3 DNA: TGTGCCAGCAGCTCGGACAGGGGCGACGACTATGGCTACACCTTC.

The chain's CDR3 is CASSPGTGMGNTEAFF. The CDR3 DNA reads as TGCGCCAGCAGCCCAGGGACGGGAATGGGGAACACTGAAGCTTTCTTT. V usage is TRBV4-3 and J usage is TRBJ1-1; tentative D call: TRBD1 (5 bases). The CDR3 is 16 amino acids. V lost 4 bases and J 1 base, leaving 16 bases between the germline ends. Germline V gives CDR1 LGHNA, CDR2 YSLEER.

The chain links TRBV20-1 to TRBJ1-1; D is ambiguous. The CDR3 contains 11 residues. The germline V gene has CDR1 DFQATT and CDR2 SNEGSKA (reference sequence). V lost 5 bases and J 2 bases, leaving 6 bases between the germline ends. The CDR3 spells CSAGINTEAFF. The DNA of the CDR3 is TGCAGTGCTGGAATAAACACTGAAGCTTTCTTT.

The chain uses TRBV4-1 and TRBJ1-2, with 7 bases aligning to TRBD1. This CDR3 comprises 14 residues. The V and J ends lost 1 base and 7 bases, in that order; junction bases with no gene match: 6. Germline V gene lookup returns CDR1 MGHRA and CDR2 YSYEKL. This chain's CDR3 is CASSQARGGGGYTF. CDR3 DNA sequence: TGCGCCAGCAGCCAAGCCAGGGGGGGCGGTGGCTACACCTTC.

This clonotype has at least ten counts. CDR3 region: CASSEAIVGSNIQYF. CDR3 DNA: TGTGCCAGCAGTGAAGCGATTGTGGGTAGTAACATTCAGTACTTC. The chain joins TRBV6-1 to TRBJ2-4; the D is unclear. Germline V gene sequence: CDR1 MNHNS, CDR2 SASEGT. Trimming shortened V by 0 bases and J by 7 bases, and 13 bases separated the two germline ends. This CDR3 spans 15 amino acids.

V and J are TRBV14 and TRBJ2-7; 8 bases map to TRBD1. V lost 0 bases and J lost 0; bases outside the gene matches: 1. Germline V lookup: CDR1 SGHDN, CDR2 FVKESK. This CDR3 region has 15 residues. CDR3 in DNA: TGTGCCAGCAGCCAAGAAGGACAGGGCTCCTACGAGCAGTACTTC. This encodes CASSQEGQGSYEQYF.

The chain uses TRBV7-9 and TRBJ2-7, with unresolved D. The CDR3 extends over 16 amino acids. Germline lookup yields CDR1 SEHNR and CDR2 FQNEAQ (reference sequence). V shed 2 bases and J shed 3 bases, with 17 bases lying between them. CDR3 DNA: TGTGCCAGCAGCTTACCCCTGGGTCCTGGGGTCTACGAGCAGTACTTC. Its protein product is CASSLPLGPGVYEQYF.

This clonotype has only a few counts. The chain has TRBV20-1 and TRBJ1-5, with 9 bases fitting TRBD1. J was trimmed by 6 bases and V by 3 bases; bases with no gene match: 6. Per germline, CDR1 DFQATT and CDR2 SNEGSKA (reference sequence). CDR3 length: 14 amino acids. CDR3 amino acids: CSASQTGGGQPQHF. CDR3 nucleotides: TGCAGTGCTAGTCAAACAGGGGGCGGTCAGCCCCAGCATTTT.

This clonotype was seen a few times. The rearrangement joins TRBV28 to TRBJ2-2; D not certain. Trimming removed 2 bases from V and 3 bases from J, with 13 bases in between. The CDR3 runs 16 residues. The germline V gene has CDR1 MDHEN and CDR2 SYDVKM. The CDR3 nucleotides read TGTGCCAGCAGTTTACATGACCGGGTCCACACCGGGGAGCTGTTTTTT. It codes for CASSLHDRVHTGELFF.

J is TRBJ2-7 and V is TRBV6-1, with 8 bases fitting TRBD1. The CDR3 consists of 14 residues. V lost 8 bases, J lost 2 bases, and 8 bases stayed unmatched. From germline, CDR1 is MNHNS and CDR2 SASEGT. The CDR3 DNA is TGTGCCAGCCATCGGACAGGGCAAACCTACGAGCAGTACTTC. The encoded protein is CASHRTGQTYEQYF.

This clonotype was recorded many times. The chain joins TRBV7-2 to TRBJ2-5; 8 bases line up with TRBD1. The CDR3 has 16 residues. Germline values: CDR1 SGHTA, CDR2 FQGNSA. V dropped 4 bases and J dropped 5; count of bases not matched to a gene: 12. CDR3 bases: TGTGCCAGCAGCTCAAAATATCAGGGGGCACGGGAGACCCAGTACTTC. Its translation: CASSSKYQGARETQYF.

This clonotype appeared a few times. The rearrangement links TRBV6-1 to TRBJ1-1; D might be TRBD1 (6 bases). Germline CDR1 is MNHNS and CDR2 is SASEGT. Trimming shortened V by 6 bases and J by 3 bases, and 17 bases separated the two germline ends. The CDR3 extends over 15 amino acids. CDR3 nucleotides: TGTGCCAGCAGGGGCGACAGGCTCAGTGACACTGAAGCTTTCTTT. The encoded protein is CASRGDRLSDTEAFF.

The chain employs TRBV4-2 and TRBJ2-7; D possibly corresponds to TRBD2 (5 bases). CDR1 is LGHNA, CDR2 YNFKEQ, per germline. The CDR3 consists of 13 residues. V lost 4 bases and J lost 5, with 12 bases in between. The CDR3 region is CASSPSGIDEQYF. The CDR3 coding sequence is TGTGCCAGCAGCCCTTCGGGGATCGACGAGCAGTACTTC.

This clonotype was detected only a few times. V usage is TRBV6-1 and J usage is TRBJ1-2; TRBD1 might be the D (5 bases). This CDR3 region has 14 residues. The germline V gene has CDR1 MNHNS and CDR2 SASEGT. Trimming removed 1 base from V and 3 bases from J, with 9 bases in between. DNA for the CDR3: TGTGCCAGCAGTGAAGGCCGGGGGGACTATGGCTACACCTTC. This encodes CASSEGRGDYGYTF.

The chain joins TRBV5-4 to TRBJ2-1; 11 bases fit TRBD1. The CDR3 runs 16 residues. Looked up from germline, CDR1 is SGHNT and CDR2 is YYREEE (reference sequence). The V segment lost 4 bases and the J segment 3 bases; nucleotides outside the gene matches: 6. CDR3: CASSTGQGALYNEQFF. The CDR3 region has the DNA TGTGCCAGCAGCACCGGACAGGGGGCACTCTACAATGAGCAGTTCTTC.

The chain combines TRBV7-9 with TRBJ2-2; D gene unclear. CDR1 and CDR2 (germline): SEHNR, FQNEAQ (reference sequence). This CDR3 contains 13 residues. V shed 6 bases and J shed 5 bases, with 10 bases lying between them. CDR3 sequence (DNA): TGTGCCAGCAGATCTCCTGGGACCGGGGAGCTGTTTTTT. Its protein product is CASRSPGTGELFF.